The 12 T cell receptor beta chains in this list originate from one sample, sequenced in a study of T-cell memory formation after mild COVID-19. TCRdb ran MiXCR on the 5' RACE reads and lists one entry per CDR3 protein. The sample yields roughly 600,000 distinct CDR3 sequences, roughly 18% seen once. Specimen: PBMCs or a T cell subset sorted from them (not recorded which). The receptors shown here come from an adult woman who had mild COVID-19 (a few samples of this study predate the infection). Cell type and time point are not known.

The J gene is TRBJ2-3, the V gene TRBV7-2; 9 bases line up with TRBD2. Trimming cost V 8 bases and J 2 bases; bases outside gene matches: 8. Germline V lookup: CDR1 SGHTA, CDR2 FQGNSA. There are 15 residues in the CDR3. CDR3 in amino acids: CASGLSGGHTDTQYF. The CDR3 nucleotides read TGTGCCAGCGGCCTTAGCGGGGGCCACACAGATACGCAGTATTTT.

This chain connects TRBV2 to TRBJ2-7; 15 bases are shared with TRBD2. The germline gives CDR1 SNHLY, CDR2 FYNNEI. The CDR3 is 18 residues long. With V trimmed by 6 bases and J by 3 bases, 12 bases remained unmatched. The CDR3: CASRRTSGRVGGNYEQYF. The DNA of the CDR3 is TGTGCCAGCAGGCGGACTAGCGGGAGGGTCGGGGGGAACTACGAGCAGTACTTC.

The chain carries TRBV7-6 and TRBJ1-1; weak D call: TRBD1 (6 bases). CDR3 length: 17 residues. Germline V gives CDR1 SGHVS, CDR2 FNYEAQ. Deletions cut 4 bases from V and 0 bases from J, with 18 bases between. The CDR3 DNA follows: TGTGCCAGCAGCTCGGACCGGACAGTACCGATGAACACTGAAGCTTTCTTT. As protein: CASSSDRTVPMNTEAFF.

This clonotype was recorded a few times. The genes are TRBV18 and TRBJ2-7; TRBD1 matches at 9 bases. Germline V lookup: CDR1 KGHSH, CDR2 LQKENI. The CDR3 loop spans 15 amino acids. Unmatched junction bases numbered 5, after V lost 3 bases and J lost 2 bases. The CDR3 nucleotides read TGTGCCAGCTCACCTATTCGACAGGGGGCCTACGAGCAGTACTTC. Amino acid sequence: CASSPIRQGAYEQYF.

The table lists this clonotype with many counts. The CDR3 region is CASSFSHSYEQYF. The CDR3, as DNA: TGTGCCAGCAGTTTTTCCCACTCCTACGAGCAGTACTTC. The chain recombines TRBV12-3 or TRBV12-4 with TRBJ2-7, with unresolved D. The V end lost 3 bases, the J end lost 0 bases, and 6 bases lay between the germline ends. This CDR3 is built from 13 residues.

The sample holds a few counts of this clonotype. This rearrangement joins TRBV3-1 to TRBJ1-1; 7 nucleotides match TRBD1. Germline CDR1 and CDR2: LGHDT and YNNKEL (reference sequence). The CDR3 contains 14 residues. Trimming took 1 base from V and 5 from J; bases not matched to a gene: 4. The CDR3 coding sequence is TGTGCCAGCAGCCAAGCGGGCAGGGGGACTGAAGCTTTCTTT. It codes for CASSQAGRGTEAFF.

The chain carries TRBV4-2 and TRBJ1-2; no clear D gene. Trimming removed 0 bases at V and 5 bases at J, with 16 bases between. The germline gives CDR1 LGHNA, CDR2 YNFKEQ. The CDR3 runs 16 residues. The CDR3 DNA sequence: TGTGCCAGCAGCCAAGATCGGTTTGGGTCGGCTTATGGCTACACCTTC. Its translation is CASSQDRFGSAYGYTF.

CDR3 protein: CASSLLAGVSETQYF. CDR3 in DNA: TGTGCCAGCAGTTTACTAGCGGGAGTTTCAGAGACCCAGTACTTC. J is TRBJ2-5 and V is TRBV12-3 or TRBV12-4; 10 nucleotides align to TRBD2. V shed 2 bases, J shed 4 bases, and the junction held 4 bases outside the gene matches. This CDR3 region has 15 residues.

This clonotype was counted only a few times. The chain is built from TRBV6-2 or TRBV6-3 and TRBJ1-4; no clear D gene. Trimming cost V 5 bases and J 3 bases, with 7 bases left between them. The germline gives CDR1 MNHEY, CDR2 SVGEGT. The CDR3 consists of 13 residues. The chain's CDR3 is CASSRQPNEKLFF. The DNA for the CDR3 is TGTGCCAGCAGTCGGCAGCCTAATGAAAAACTGTTTTTT.

This clonotype was detected ten times or more. The V and J genes are TRBV7-2 and TRBJ2-7, with D unclear. This CDR3 has 14 amino acids. Germline V gene data show CDR1 as SGHTA and CDR2 as FQGNSA. V lost 2 bases, J lost 0 bases, and 8 bases lay in between. The CDR3 reads CASSLLHSSYEQYF. The CDR3, as DNA: TGTGCCAGCAGCTTACTTCACTCCTCCTACGAGCAGTACTTC. The variable domain in full, with the rest retrieved from reference TRBV7-2 and TRBJ2-7, is GAGVSQSPSNKVTEKGKDVELRCDPISGHTALYWYRQSLGQGLEFLIYFQGNSAPDKSGLPSDRFSAERTGGSVSTLTIQRTQQEDSAVYLCASSLLHSSYEQYFGPGTRLTVT.

The chain joins TRBV29-1 to TRBJ2-7; the match to TRBD1 covers 7 bases. Germline V CDR1 and CDR2: SQVTM, ANQGSEA. The CDR3 runs 13 residues. V was pared by 7 bases and J by 6 bases, with 12 bases of the junction left unmatched. The DNA for the CDR3 is TGCAGCGGCCAACCCGACAGGGCTGGCGAGCAGTACTTC. It codes for CSGQPDRAGEQYF.

This chain connects TRBV10-3 to TRBJ1-4, with unresolved D. This CDR3 spans 13 amino acids. Per the germline V gene, CDR1 is ENHRY and CDR2 is SYGVKD. The germline V and J ends were trimmed by 3 bases and 7 bases, with 9 bases remaining between them. Written as DNA, the CDR3 is TGTGCCATCAGTGACAGTTTGTTTGAAAAACTGTTTTTT. Residues: CAISDSLFEKLFF.